The rows below give T cell receptor beta chains drawn from one sample of a study of cytomegalovirus exposure and HLA in healthy donors. The assay was immunoSEQ multiplex PCR, and TCRdb's table has in-frame clones only and misses some. This sample yields over 85,000 clones, of which about 94% are seen a single time; roughly 0.9% belongs to the top ten. The sequenced material came from PBMCs. These receptors originate from a woman aged 18-29 years in good health and CMV-seronegative. CDR3s include the opening cysteine and the closing phenylalanine or tryptophan. The D gene is left open where the match is weak. Rows give clone size only sometimes, using once, few, many, or a class for an expanded clone.

TRBJ2-1 | once | TRBV15 | TRBD2 | TGTGCCACCAGGTGGACTAGCGGGGGGGTTTCTACTAGCTCCTACAATGAGCAGTTCTTC | CATRWTSGGVSTSSYNEQFF
TRBJ2-5 | - | TRBV5-1 | - | TGCGCCAGCAGATCCATTACTCTAGGAGAGACCCAGTACTTC | CASRSITLGETQYF
TRBJ2-5 | - | TRBV11-1 | TRBD2 | TGTGCCAGCAGCTTCACTAGCGGAGTCACTGGCCAAGAGACCCAGTACTTC | CASSFTSGVTGQETQYF
TRBJ1-5 | once | TRBV18 | - | TGTGCCAGCTCACCCGGGGGCAATCAGCCCCAGCATTTT | CASSPGGNQPQHF
TRBJ2-7 | - | TRBV5-1 | TRBD2 | TGCGCCAGCAGCTCCTCGGGTATTAGCGGGAGTTACGAGCAGTACTTC | CASSSSGISGSYEQYF
TRBJ2-7 | once | TRBV27 | - | TGTGCCAGCAGTTTAGGGCCAACCTACGAGCAGTACTTC | CASSLGPTYEQYF
TRBJ2-2 | - | TRBV4-1 | TRBD2 | TGCGCCAGCCCACTAGCGGGAGCGGGGGAGCTGTTTTTT | CASPLAGAGELFF
TRBJ2-7 | - | TRBV11-2 | - | TGTGCCAGCAGCTTAGTGAGCGAGCAGTACTTC | CASSLVSEQYF
TRBJ2-4 | - | TRBV4-2 | TRBD1 | TGTGCCAGCAGCCAAGTCGTTGGGACAGGGGAGGCCAAAAACATTCAGTACTTC | CASSQVVGTGEAKNIQYF
TRBJ1-1 | - | TRBV7-9 | - | TGTGCCAGCAGCTTAGCAAAGGGCAGGGCCGGCACTGAAGCTTTCTTT | CASSLAKGRAGTEAFF
TRBJ1-2 | - | TRBV4-3 | TRBD1 | TGCGCCAGCAGTCGGGACAGCCTATATGGCTACACCTTC | CASSRDSLYGYTF
TRBJ1-1 | - | TRBV11-3 | TRBD1 | TGTGCCAGCAGCTTAGGGACAGGGCTTAGCACTGAAGCTTTCTTT | CASSLGTGLSTEAFF
TRBJ2-1 | - | TRBV19 | TRBD2 | TGTGCCAGTAGTGTGGAGACTAGCGGGATCAGTAATGAGCAGTTCTTC | CASSVETSGISNEQFF
TRBJ1-4 | - | TRBV18 | - | TGTGCCAGCTTCCTAAACCGGGGGGAAAAACTGTTTTTT | CASFLNRGEKLFF
TRBJ1-2 | - | TRBV5-6 | TRBD1 | TGTGCCAGCAGCTTGGTTCCCAGGGGGGTAACCTATGGCTACACCTTC | CASSLVPRGVTYGYTF
TRBJ2-2 | - | TRBV10-2 | - | TGCGCCAGCGAAAGGAGCGGGAACACCGGGGAGCTGTTTTTT | CASERSGNTGELFF
TRBJ2-1 | - | TRBV5-4 | - | TGTGCCAGCAGCTTGCAGGAAGTCAATGAGCAGTTCTTC | CASSLQEVNEQFF
TRBJ2-2 | once | TRBV10-3 | - | TGTGCCATCAGTGTCGGCAGGATGAACACCGGGGAGCTGTTTTTT | CAISVGRMNTGELFF
TRBJ1-6 | - | TRBV6-6 | TRBD1 | TGTGCCAGCAGTTACGTGGGACAGCGTAATTCACCCCTCCACTTT | CASSYVGQRNSPLHF
TRBJ1-2 | - | TRBV11-3 | TRBD1 | TGTGCCAGCAGCCCAACCGGGACAGGGGACCTCTGGGATGGCTACACCTTC | CASSPTGTGDLWDGYTF
TRBJ2-7 | - | TRBV10-3 | TRBD2 | TGTGCCATCAGTGTGGGACTAGCGGGAGGCTACGAGCAGTACTTC | CAISVGLAGGYEQYF
TRBJ1-2 | - | TRBV18 | - | TGTGCCAGCTCACCGGGACTTGGCTACACCTTC | CASSPGLGYTF
TRBJ1-5 | - | TRBV6-6 | - | TGTGCCAGCAGTCCGCGAGCGGGAACGGGCAATCAGCCCCAGCATTTT | CASSPRAGTGNQPQHF
TRBJ1-1 | once | TRBV10-3 | - | TGTGCCATCAACACGGGGGGCCGGGCTGAAGCTTTCTTT | CAINTGGRAEAFF
TRBJ2-1 | - | TRBV19 | TRBD2 | TGTGCCAGTAGTATAGTGGCTAGCGGACTATACAATGAGCAGTTCTTC | CASSIVASGLYNEQFF
TRBJ2-7 | few | TRBV5-4 | - | TGTGCCAGCAGACCAGACGGAGCTTCCTACGAGCAGTACTTC | CASRPDGASYEQYF
TRBJ1-1 | - | TRBV5-1 | TRBD1 | TGCGCCAGCAGCCTTCGACAGGGGAACACTGAAGCTTTCTTT | CASSLRQGNTEAFF
TRBJ2-1 | - | TRBV27 | - | TGTGCCAGCGGGATACCGACGGGGGAGCAGTTCTTC | CASGIPTGEQFF
TRBJ1-1 | - | TRBV2 | TRBD1 | TGTGCCAGCAGGGGGACAGGGATTGAAGCTTTCTTT | CASRGTGIEAFF
TRBJ2-7 | - | TRBV9 | TRBD2 | TGTGCCAGCAGCGTAGGTGAACTAGCGGCCTACGAGCAGTACTTC | CASSVGELAAYEQYF
TRBJ2-3 | - | TRBV5-4 | - | TGTGCCAGCAGCCTCGTACTGAGCACAGATACGCAGTATTTT | CASSLVLSTDTQYF
TRBJ1-2 | - | TRBV7-3 | TRBD1 | TGTGCCAGCAGCCAAGGGACAGTAGGGTATGGCTACACCTTC | CASSQGTVGYGYTF
TRBJ2-1 | - | TRBV27 | TRBD2 | TGTGCCAGCAAACTAGCGGGACGTTCCTACAATGAGCAGTTCTTC | CASKLAGRSYNEQFF
TRBJ2-3 | - | TRBV11-2 | TRBD2 | TGTGCCAGCAGTAGACTAGCGGGGGGTTTAGGGTCAGATACGCAGTATTTT | CASSRLAGGLGSDTQYF
TRBJ1-1 | - | TRBV6-1 | - | TGTGCCAGCAAGTTCGACAGAAACACTGAAGCTTTCTTT | CASKFDRNTEAFF
TRBJ1-1 | - | TRBV6-5 | - | TGTGCCAGCCGGCGGGACACTGAAGCTTTCTTT | CASRRDTEAFF
TRBJ1-1 | - | TRBV7-9 | - | TGTGCCAGCATCGGGGGTGGAGGGAACACTGAAGCTTTCTTT | CASIGGGGNTEAFF
TRBJ1-2 | - | TRBV19 | - | TGTGCCAGTAGTACCAAGGGGGGGATTTATGGCTACACCTTC | CASSTKGGIYGYTF
TRBJ1-2 | - | TRBV2 | - | TGTGCCAGCAGCCCGAGCTGGGACATATCTAACTATGGCTACACCTTC | CASSPSWDISNYGYTF
TRBJ2-1 | - | TRBV9 | - | TGTGCCAGCAGCCTATCAAGCGAGGGATGGAATGAGCAGTTCTTC | CASSLSSEGWNEQFF
TRBJ1-2 | - | TRBV6-6 | - | TGTGCCAGCAGTTCCGCTCACGAGCGTTATGGCTACACCTTC | CASSSAHERYGYTF
TRBJ1-5 | once | TRBV7-2 | - | TGTGCCAGTGCGGGGTCGAGCAATCAGCCCCAGCATTTT | CASAGSSNQPQHF
TRBJ2-2 | - | TRBV11-2 | TRBD2 | TGTGCCAGCCCTACTAGCGGAAACACCGGGGAGCTGTTTTTT | CASPTSGNTGELFF
TRBJ2-7 | - | TRBV5-1 | TRBD2 | TGCGCCAGCAGCCTGCAGCGGGAATCCTACGAGCAGTACTTC | CASSLQRESYEQYF
TRBJ2-7 | - | TRBV18 | - | TGTGCCAGCTCACCAATTGGGGCCGAGCAGTACTTC | CASSPIGAEQYF
TRBJ2-1 | - | TRBV19 | TRBD2 | TGTGCCAGTAGTATACGGGGGGGCTGGTCAAATCAGTTCTTC | CASSIRGGWSNQFF
TRBJ1-5 | - | TRBV29-1 | TRBD1 | TGCAGCGTTGCCCCAGGGGGCCGTCAGCCCCAGCATTTT | CSVAPGGRQPQHF
TRBJ2-1 | - | TRBV7-2 | TRBD2 | TGTGCCAGCAGCGACCCGGGACTAGCGGGAGGCCGGCCCAATGAGCAGTTCTTC | CASSDPGLAGGRPNEQFF
TRBJ1-1 | - | TRBV4-1 | TRBD1 | TGCGCCAGCAGCCAAGTCGGGACAGGGCCGAACACTGAAGCTTTCTTT | CASSQVGTGPNTEAFF
TRBJ2-7 | - | TRBV7-9 | - | TGTGCCAGCAGCTTCCCCTCGGGGATGAGCTCCTACGAGCAGTACTTC | CASSFPSGMSSYEQYF
TRBJ2-1 | - | TRBV27 | TRBD1 | TGTGCCAGCAGTAGATACAGGGGGAGTCCCCTCAATGAGCAGTTCTTC | CASSRYRGSPLNEQFF
TRBJ2-3 | - | TRBV5-1 | - | TGCGCCAGCAGCTTGGGCAACCGGGGCACAGATACGCAGTATTTT | CASSLGNRGTDTQYF
TRBJ1-5 | - | TRBV4-3 | - | TGCGCCAGCAGCCAAGTGGGGGGTAGCAATCAGCCCCAGCATTTT | CASSQVGGSNQPQHF
TRBJ1-3 | - | TRBV5-4 | - | TGTGCCAGCAGCTTGGATAGCAGGGCTTCGGGAAACACCATATATTTT | CASSLDSRASGNTIYF
TRBJ2-7 | - | TRBV28 | TRBD1 | TGTGCCAGCAGTTTAGGTGGGACAGGGGACGAGCAGTACTTC | CASSLGGTGDEQYF
TRBJ2-1 | - | TRBV21-1 | - | TGTGCCAGCAGCGATGAGGCTAGGGGCAATGAGCAGTTCTTC | CASSDEARGNEQFF